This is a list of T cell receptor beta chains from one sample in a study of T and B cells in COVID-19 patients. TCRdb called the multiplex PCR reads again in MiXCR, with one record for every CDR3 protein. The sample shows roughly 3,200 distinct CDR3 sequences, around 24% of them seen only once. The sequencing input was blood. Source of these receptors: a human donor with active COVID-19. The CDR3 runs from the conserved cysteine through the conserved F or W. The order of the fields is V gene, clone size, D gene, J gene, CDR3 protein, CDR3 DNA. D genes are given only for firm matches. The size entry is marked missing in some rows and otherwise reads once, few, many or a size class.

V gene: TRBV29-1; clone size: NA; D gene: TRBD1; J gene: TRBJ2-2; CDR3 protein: CSDEDRGVTGELFF; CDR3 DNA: TGCAGCGACGAGGACAGGGGGGTTACCGGGGAGCTGTTTTTT
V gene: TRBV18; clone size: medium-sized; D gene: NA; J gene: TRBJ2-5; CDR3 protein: CASSPLLVEGLETQYF; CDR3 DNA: TGTGCCAGCTCACCGTTGTTGGTCGAGGGTTTAGAGACCCAGTACTTC
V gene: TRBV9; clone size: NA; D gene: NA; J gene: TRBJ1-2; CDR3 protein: CASSVARGGYGYTF; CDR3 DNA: TGTGCCAGCAGCGTAGCCAGGGGAGGTTATGGCTACACCTTC
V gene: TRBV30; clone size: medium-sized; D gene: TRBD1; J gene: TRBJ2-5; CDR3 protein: CAWSVGQGRETQYF; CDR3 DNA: TGTGCCTGGAGTGTAGGACAGGGTAGGGAGACCCAGTACTTC
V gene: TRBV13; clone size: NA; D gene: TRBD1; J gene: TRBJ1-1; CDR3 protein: CASSPLGRAGGTEAFF; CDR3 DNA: TGTGCCAGCAGCCCCCTTGGGCGGGCAGGGGGAACTGAAGCTTTCTTT
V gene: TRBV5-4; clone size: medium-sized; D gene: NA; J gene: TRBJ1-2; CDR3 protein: CASRIYGWQHGYTF; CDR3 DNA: TGTGCCAGCAGGATTTACGGTTGGCAGCATGGCTACACCTTC
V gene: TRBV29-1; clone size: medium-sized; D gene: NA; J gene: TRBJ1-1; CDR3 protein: CSVEGQTYTEAFF; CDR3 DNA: TGCAGCGTTGAGGGGCAGACCTACACTGAAGCTTTCTTT
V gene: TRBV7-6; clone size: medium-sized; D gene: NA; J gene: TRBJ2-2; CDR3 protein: CASSRSGETGELFF; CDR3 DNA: TGTGCCAGCAGCCGATCTGGGGAGACCGGGGAGCTGTTTTTT
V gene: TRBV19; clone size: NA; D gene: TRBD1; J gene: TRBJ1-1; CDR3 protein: CASSIGGTAMNTEAFF; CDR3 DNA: TGTGCCAGTAGTATAGGAGGGACAGCGATGAACACTGAAGCTTTCTTT
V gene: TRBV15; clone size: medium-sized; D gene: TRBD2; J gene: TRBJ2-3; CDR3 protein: CATSRSRGLAGGADTQYF; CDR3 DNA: TGTGCCACCAGCAGAAGCCGAGGACTAGCGGGGGGGGCAGATACGCAGTATTTT
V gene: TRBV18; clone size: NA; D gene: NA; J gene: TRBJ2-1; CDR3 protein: CASSPGTLLNEQFF; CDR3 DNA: TGTGCCAGCTCACCCGGGACCTTGCTCAATGAGCAGTTCTTC
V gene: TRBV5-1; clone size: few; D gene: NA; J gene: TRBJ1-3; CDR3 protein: CASSLPHADGNTIYF; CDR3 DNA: TGCGCCAGCAGCCTCCCACACGCGGATGGAAACACCATATATTTT
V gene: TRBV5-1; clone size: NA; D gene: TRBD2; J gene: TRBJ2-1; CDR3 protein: CASSPPQRGGVNEQFF; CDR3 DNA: TGCGCCAGCAGCCCCCCTCAGCGGGGGGGGGTCAATGAGCAGTTCTTC